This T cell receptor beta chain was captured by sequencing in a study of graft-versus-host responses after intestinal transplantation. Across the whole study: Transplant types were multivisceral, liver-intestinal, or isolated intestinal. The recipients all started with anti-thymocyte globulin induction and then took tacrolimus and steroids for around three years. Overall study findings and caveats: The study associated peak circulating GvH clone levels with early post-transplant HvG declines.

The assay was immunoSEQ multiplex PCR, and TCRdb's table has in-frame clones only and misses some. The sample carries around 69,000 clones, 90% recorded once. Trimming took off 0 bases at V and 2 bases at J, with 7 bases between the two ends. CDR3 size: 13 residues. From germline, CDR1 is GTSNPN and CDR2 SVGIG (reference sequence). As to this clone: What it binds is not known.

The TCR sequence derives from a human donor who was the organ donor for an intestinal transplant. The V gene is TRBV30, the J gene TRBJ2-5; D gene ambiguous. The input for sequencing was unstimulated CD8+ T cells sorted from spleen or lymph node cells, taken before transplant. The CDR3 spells CAWSVLRQETQYF. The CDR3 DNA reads TGTGCCTGGAGTGTACTGAGGCAAGAGACCCAGTACTTC.